The sample holds many counts of the clone carrying this TCR beta chain. Antigen: not known. The data are from a study of neurological immune-mediated disorders. cDNA synthesis was performed by 5'RACE with 10-nucleotide random UMIs. Each sequencing run yielded over 180 million TCR-beta sequences from 15-18 subjects. One entry per CDR3 protein results from TCRdb running MiXCR on the 5' RACE reads. The sample consists of fewer than 40,000 distinct CDR3 sequences, 13% of them appearing once. CDR1 SGHTA and CDR2 FQGNSA come from the germline V gene. J was trimmed by 8 bases and V by 5 bases; bases with no gene match: 10. The length of the CDR3 is 16 residues. Study conclusions and caveats: The most TCR clonal expansion was seen in HTLV-1-associated myelopathy, whereas the least was seen in multiple sclerosis, below the level in healthy controls. There were no CDR3 amino acid sequences shared by expanded clones across subjects, a result suggesting private repertoires in all groups.

Time point described: technical triplicate 2. This rearrangement joins TRBV7-2 to TRBJ2-1, with 12 bases lining up with TRBD2. Sample: CD4+ T cells from blood. The clonotype was recovered from a female donor with HTLV-1-associated myelopathy (HAM/TSP). Written as DNA, the CDR3 is TGTGCCAGCAGCCCAGACGGACTAGCGGGGCTTTATGAGCAGTTCTTC. Translated, it gives CASSPDGLAGLYEQFF.